Presented here are 22 T cell receptor beta chains from one specimen sequenced in a study of blood T cell repertoires in COVID-19. TCRdb's table, derived via immunoSEQ multiplex PCR, lists solely in-frame clones and lacks some. The sample consists of about 90,000 clones, approximately 80% of them appearing once. The specimen sequenced was peripheral blood. The receptors shown here come from a man aged 70-80 years with acute or convalescent COVID-19.

This sequence joins TRBV29-1 and TRBJ2-7; 8 nucleotides match TRBD1. CDR1 SQVTM and CDR2 ANQGSEA come from the germline V gene. The CDR3 is 12 amino acids. The ends lost 6 bases at V and 3 bases at J; junction bases unmatched: 4. This chain's CDR3 is CSVAGTGYEQYF. CDR3 bases: TGCAGCGTGGCCGGGACAGGCTACGAGCAGTACTTC.

This clone was observed a few times. The rearrangement uses TRBV24-1 and TRBJ2-2, with D possibly being TRBD1 (5 bases). The germline gives CDR1 KGHDR, CDR2 SFDVKD. The CDR3 is 17 amino acids. Trimming shortened V by 1 base and J by 1 base, and 12 bases separated the two germline ends. CDR3 sequence: CATSDLGHLGNTGELFF. The DNA for the CDR3 is TGTGCCACCAGTGATTTAGGACACCTCGGGAACACCGGGGAGCTGTTTTTT.

In regard to this clone: At one of its ends the junction is not consistent with the germline gene, which may arise from a read error. The sample holds other DNA sequences that translate to the same CDR3. The chain combines TRBV19 with TRBJ2-7, with a possible D match to TRBD1 (5 bases). CDR1 and CDR2 (germline): LNHDA, SQIVND (reference sequence). The CDR3 consists of 13 residues. CDR3 sequence: CASSQSGFHEQYF. CDR3 bases: TGCGCCAGTTCTCAATCAGGGTTTCACGAGCAGTACTTC.

CDR3 residues: CASSQGDRNFGSYNSPLHF. In DNA form, the CDR3 reads TGCGCCAGCAGCCAAGGGGACAGGAATTTCGGCTCCTATAATTCACCCCTCCACTTT. This chain joins TRBV4-1 and TRBJ1-6, with 8 bases that match TRBD1. V trimming: 1 base; J trimming: 0 bases; junction bases outside the gene matches: 8. Germline V CDR1 and CDR2: MGHRA, YSYEKL. This CDR3 comprises 19 residues.

This clone occurred a few times. The V call is TRBV15, the J call TRBJ2-3; D uncertain. The CDR3 consists of 15 residues. Deletions cut 0 bases from V and 1 base from J, with 8 bases between. CDR1 and CDR2 (germline): LNHNV, YYDKDF (reference sequence). As DNA, the CDR3 is TGTGCCACCAGCAGAGAGGGTCAGGGCACAGATACGCAGTATTTT. Translated, it gives CATSREGQGTDTQYF.

This chain joins TRBV6-5 and TRBJ1-2, with 7 bases that match TRBD1. The CDR3 has 14 residues. CDR1 is MNHEY, CDR2 SVGAGI, per germline. Trimming took 5 bases from V and 8 from J; bases not matched to a gene: 11. The CDR3 DNA sequence: TGTGCCAGCAGTCCTACATCAGGGGGGCCGGGCTACACCTTC. Translated: CASSPTSGGPGYTF.

CDR3 residues: CASSFLGTSGQETQYF. The CDR3 DNA reads TGTGCCAGCAGCTTCCTAGGGACTAGCGGACAAGAGACCCAGTACTTC. The chain links TRBV7-9 to TRBJ2-5; 11 nucleotides agree with TRBD2. With V trimmed by 3 bases and J by 2 bases, 5 bases remained unmatched. CDR1 is SEHNR and CDR2 is FQNEAQ in the germline V gene (reference sequence). This CDR3 is built from 16 residues. The variable domain in full, with the rest retrieved from reference TRBV7-9 and TRBJ2-5, is DTGVSQNPRHKITKRGQNVTFRCDPISEHNRLYWYRQTLGQGPEFLTYFQNEAQLEKSRLLSDRFSAERPKGSFSTLEIQRTEQGDSAMYLCASSFLGTSGQETQYFGPGTRLLVL.

A few counts support this clone. The rearrangement joins TRBV19 to TRBJ2-3, with a possible D match to TRBD1 (6 bases). Germline-derived CDR1 and CDR2 are LNHDA and SQIVND (reference sequence). With 7 bases removed from V and 2 bases from J, the gap between germline ends came to 10 bases. The CDR3 length is 13 residues. In nucleotides, the CDR3 is TGTGCCAGTACAGGGGTCGACACAGATACGCAGTATTTT. This gives the protein CASTGVDTDTQYF.

The rearrangement links TRBV10-3 to TRBJ1-5; 7 bases are a match to TRBD1. This CDR3 region has 14 residues. Germline V lookup: CDR1 ENHRY, CDR2 SYGVKD. The J segment lost 4 bases and the V segment lost 2 bases, leaving 2 bases of the junction unmatched. The CDR3 region is CAISERQGNQPQHF. CDR3 DNA: TGTGCCATCAGTGAGAGACAGGGAAATCAGCCCCAGCATTTT.

The CDR3 bases are TGCGCCAGCAGCCGAGGACAGGTTAACACCGGGGAGCTGTTTTTT. Its protein is CASSRGQVNTGELFF. The chain uses TRBV5-1 and TRBJ2-2, with 7 bases fitting TRBD1. CDR3 size: 15 residues. The germline V gene has CDR1 SGHRS and CDR2 YFSETQ. V shed 4 bases and J 2 bases; nucleotides not matched to a gene: 5. Full variable domain (outside the CDR3, taken from reference TRBV5-1 and TRBJ2-2): KAGVTQTPRYLIKTRGQQVTLSCSPISGHRSVSWYQQTPGQGLQFLFEYFSETQRNKGNFPGRFSGRQFSNSRSEMNVSTLELGDSALYLCASSRGQVNTGELFFGEGSRLTVL.

V and J are TRBV19 and TRBJ2-6, with 7 bases fitting TRBD2. The trim removed 5 bases at V and 0 bases at J, leaving 7 bases unmatched. The CDR3 contains 17 residues. CDR1 and CDR2 (germline): LNHDA, SQIVND (reference sequence). The CDR3 is CASSPTRGDSGANVLTF. In DNA form, the CDR3 reads TGTGCCAGTAGTCCAACCCGGGGGGACTCTGGGGCCAACGTCCTGACTTTC.

This clone was counted a few times. V is TRBV10-2 and J is TRBJ2-1; D is perhaps TRBD1 (5 bases). The germline V and J ends were trimmed by 4 bases and 3 bases, with 7 bases remaining between them. The V gene's germline CDR1 is WSHSY and CDR2 SAAADI. This CDR3 spans 13 amino acids. The DNA of the CDR3 is TGCGCCAGCAGTGGTACAGGCTACAATGAGCAGTTCTTC. Translating gives CASSGTGYNEQFF.

The V and J genes are TRBV10-3 and TRBJ2-5; a weak D match, TRBD2 (6 bases). From germline, CDR1 is ENHRY and CDR2 SYGVKD. The ends were cut back, 3 bases at V and 2 bases at J, with 16 bases in the middle. CDR3 length equals 16 residues. This chain's CDR3 is CAISERPGGGQETQYF. CDR3 bases: TGTGCCATCAGTGAACGGCCCGGAGGAGGGCAAGAGACCCAGTACTTC.

V gene TRBV5-1 combines with J gene TRBJ2-7, with D possibly TRBD2 on 5 matching bases. The CDR3 is 14 residues long. The germline V gene encodes CDR1 SGHRS and CDR2 YFSETQ. Trimming removed 4 bases from V and 4 bases from J, with 15 bases in between. DNA for the CDR3: TGCGCCAGCAGCCCGCAAAAGAGGAGGTACGAGCAGTACGTC. Amino acids: CASSPQKRRYEQYV.

This chain uses TRBV18 with TRBJ2-4, with TRBD1 identical over 12 bases. The CDR3 is made up of 16 amino acids. Germline V lookup: CDR1 KGHSH, CDR2 LQKENI. Trimming cost V 6 bases and J 9 bases; bases outside gene matches: 12. The CDR3 bases are TGTGCCAGCTCCCGATCGACCGGGACAGGGGGCACCATTCAGTACTTC. This translates into CASSRSTGTGGTIQYF.

V is TRBV18 and J is TRBJ2-7; 7 bases align to TRBD1. The CDR3 sequence is 14 residues long. Germline CDR1 is KGHSH and CDR2 is LQKENI. The ends lost 2 bases at V and 4 bases at J; junction bases unmatched: 5. The CDR3: CASSPTGTEYEQYF. The DNA for the CDR3 is TGTGCCAGCTCACCAACCGGGACAGAATACGAGCAGTACTTC.

In nucleotides, the CDR3 is TGTGCCAGCAGTTACGGGCGTGGAAACACCATATATTTT. It encodes CASSYGRGNTIYF. The rearrangement uses TRBV6-5 and TRBJ1-3, with no clear D. CDR1 MNHEY and CDR2 SVGAGI come from the germline V gene. This CDR3 spans 13 amino acids. Trimming pared 2 bases from V and 3 bases from J, leaving 5 bases between.

This clone was detected a few times. The chain joins TRBV18 to TRBJ2-2; D remains unclear. The V end lost 2 bases, the J end lost 4 bases, and 5 bases lay between the germline ends. The germline gives CDR1 KGHSH, CDR2 LQKENI. This CDR3 comprises 13 residues. This CDR3 is CASSPWPTGELFF. The DNA for the CDR3 is TGTGCCAGCTCACCATGGCCCACCGGGGAGCTGTTTTTT.

V is TRBV9 and J is TRBJ2-1, with 9 bases matching TRBD1. The CDR3 covers 13 residues. With V trimmed by 2 bases and J by 16 bases, 10 bases remained unmatched. The germline gives CDR1 SGDLS, CDR2 YYNGEE. CDR3 in amino acids: CASSVNPGQGIFF. CDR3 nucleotides: TGTGCCAGCAGCGTCAACCCTGGACAGGGGATATTCTTC.

V is TRBV19 and J is TRBJ2-2; TRBD1 is a possible D gene (6 bases). CDR3 length equals 15 residues. From germline, CDR1 is LNHDA and CDR2 SQIVND (reference sequence). With 5 bases removed from V and 1 base from J, the gap between germline ends came to 11 bases. The CDR3 region is CASSSGTMNTGELFF. CDR3 DNA sequence: TGTGCCAGTAGTTCCGGGACAATGAACACCGGGGAGCTGTTTTTT.

This clone came up once. This chain links TRBV7-2 with TRBJ2-3; 8 bases fit TRBD1. Germline V lookup: CDR1 SGHTA, CDR2 FQGNSA. CDR3 length equals 11 residues. With V trimmed by 5 bases and J by 14 bases, 6 bases remained unmatched. The CDR3 protein is CASSPDRVGYF. CDR3 nucleotide sequence: TGTGCCAGCAGCCCGGACAGGGTTGGGTATTTT.

The rearrangement links TRBV21-1 to TRBJ1-4; the table calls TRBD1, which could not be checked here. TRBV21-1 is a documented pseudogene. The CDR3 runs to 16 residues. The DNA for the CDR3 is TGTGCCAGCGATAGGGGCCTAGACAGGGGAAATGAAAAACTGTTTTTT. Translated: CASDRGLDRGNEKLFF.